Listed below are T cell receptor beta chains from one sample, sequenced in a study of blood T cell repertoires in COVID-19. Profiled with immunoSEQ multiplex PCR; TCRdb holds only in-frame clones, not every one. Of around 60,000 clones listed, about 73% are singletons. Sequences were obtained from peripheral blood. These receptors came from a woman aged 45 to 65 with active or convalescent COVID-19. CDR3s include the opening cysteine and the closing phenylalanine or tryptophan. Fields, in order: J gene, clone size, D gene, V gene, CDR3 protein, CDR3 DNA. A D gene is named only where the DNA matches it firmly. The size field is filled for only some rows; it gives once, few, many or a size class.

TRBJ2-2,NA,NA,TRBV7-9,CASSFIRATGELFF,TGTGCCAGCAGCTTCATCAGGGCCACCGGGGAGCTGTTTTTT
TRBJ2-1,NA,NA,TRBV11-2,CASSYNPAGGTYNEQFF,TGTGCCAGCAGCTACAACCCAGCGGGCGGAACCTACAATGAGCAGTTCTTC
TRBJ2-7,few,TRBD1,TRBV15,CATSSLGTGTYEQYF,TGTGCCACCAGCAGTCTCGGGACAGGGACCTACGAGCAGTACTTC
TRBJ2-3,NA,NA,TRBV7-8,CASGRPNTDTQYF,TGTGCCAGCGGGAGGCCCAACACAGATACGCAGTATTTT
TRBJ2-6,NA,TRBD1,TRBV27,CASSPRTGGGSGANVLTF,TGTGCCAGCAGTCCGAGGACAGGGGGCGGCTCTGGGGCCAACGTCCTGACTTTC
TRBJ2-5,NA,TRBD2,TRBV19,CASSISASGSGETQYF,TGTGCCAGTAGTATTTCGGCTAGCGGGAGTGGTGAGACCCAGTACTTC
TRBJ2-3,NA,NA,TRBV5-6,CASSSLGAGGGLGTDTQYF,TGTGCCAGCAGCTCCCTTGGCGCGGGCGGTGGTTTGGGCACAGATACGCAGTATTTT
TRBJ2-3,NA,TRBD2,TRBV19,CASSTPRGGRGDTQYF,TGTGCCAGTAGTACCCCCCGGGGAGGGCGTGGAGATACGCAGTATTTT
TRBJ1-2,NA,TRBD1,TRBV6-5,CASTPGQGMYGYTF,TGTGCCAGCACCCCGGGACAGGGGATGTATGGCTACACCTTC
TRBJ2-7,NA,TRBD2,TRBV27,CASSFSTSESLYEQYF,TGTGCCAGCAGCTTCTCGACTAGCGAATCCCTCTACGAGCAGTACTTC
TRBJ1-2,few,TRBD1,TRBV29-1,CSAWTGKAGGYTF,TGCAGCGCCTGGACAGGGAAGGCAGGTGGCTACACCTTC
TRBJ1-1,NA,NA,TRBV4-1,CASSQVAIPEAFF,TGCGCCAGCAGCCAAGTAGCTATCCCTGAAGCTTTCTTT
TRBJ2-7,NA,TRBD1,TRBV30,CAWSVRQGAYEQYF,TGTGCCTGGAGTGTAAGACAGGGGGCCTACGAGCAGTACTTC
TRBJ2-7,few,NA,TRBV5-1,CASSLVTGRAEYEQYF,TGCGCCAGCAGCTTGGTAACCGGGAGAGCTGAATACGAGCAGTACTTC
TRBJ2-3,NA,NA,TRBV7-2,CASSSRGYGTQYF,TGTGCCAGCAGCTCCCGGGGGTACGGTACGCAGTATTTT
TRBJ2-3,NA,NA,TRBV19,CASSNPPQDTQYF,TGTGCCAGTAGTAACCCCCCACAAGATACGCAGTATTTT